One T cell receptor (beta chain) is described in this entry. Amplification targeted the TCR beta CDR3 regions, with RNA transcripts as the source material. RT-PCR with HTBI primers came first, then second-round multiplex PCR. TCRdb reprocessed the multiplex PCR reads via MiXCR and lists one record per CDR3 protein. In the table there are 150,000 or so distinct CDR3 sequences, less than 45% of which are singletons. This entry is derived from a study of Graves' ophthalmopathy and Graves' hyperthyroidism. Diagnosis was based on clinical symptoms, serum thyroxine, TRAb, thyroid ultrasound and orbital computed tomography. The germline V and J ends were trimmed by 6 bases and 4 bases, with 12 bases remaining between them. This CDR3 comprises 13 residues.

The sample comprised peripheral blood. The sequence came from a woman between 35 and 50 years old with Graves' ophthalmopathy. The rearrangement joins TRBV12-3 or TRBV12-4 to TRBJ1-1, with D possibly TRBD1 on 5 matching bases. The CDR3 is CASSKTGGTEAFF. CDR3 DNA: TGTGCCAGCAGCAAAACCGGGGGCACTGAAGCTTTCTTT.